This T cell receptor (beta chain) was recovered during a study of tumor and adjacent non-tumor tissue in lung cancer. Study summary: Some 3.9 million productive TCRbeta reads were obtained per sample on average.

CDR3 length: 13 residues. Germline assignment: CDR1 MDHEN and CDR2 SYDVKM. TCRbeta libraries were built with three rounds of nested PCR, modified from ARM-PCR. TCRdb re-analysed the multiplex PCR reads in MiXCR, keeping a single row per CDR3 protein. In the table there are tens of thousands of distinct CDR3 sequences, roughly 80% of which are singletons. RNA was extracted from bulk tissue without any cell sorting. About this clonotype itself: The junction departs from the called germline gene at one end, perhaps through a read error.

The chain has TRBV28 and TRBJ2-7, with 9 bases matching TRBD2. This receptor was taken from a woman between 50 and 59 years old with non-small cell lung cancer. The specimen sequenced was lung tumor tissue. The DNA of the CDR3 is TGTACCAGCAGTTACGAACTAGCGGGCGAGCAGTACTTC. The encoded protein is CTSSYELAGEQYF.